This TCR beta chain was profiled in a study of T cells expressing NK-cell markers. Points on this clonotype: Its antigen is not known.

This CDR3 contains 14 residues. Germline V gives CDR1 SGHAT, CDR2 FQNNGV. Study conclusions and caveats: The dominant NKG2C+ clonotypes represented about 1.0-7.0% of CD8+ T cells in six donors.

TCRdb re-called the 5' RACE reads and gives one entry per CDR3 protein, without DNA. The sample table includes a few hundred thousand distinct CDR3 sequences. The sample taken for sequencing was blood T cells: a sorted CD56 or NKG2C T cell subset, CD4+ or CD8+ T cells, or bulk PBMC T cells (not recorded which). This sequence originates from a man aged 18 to 29 in good health. This sequence joins TRBV11-2 and TRBJ2-1. CDR3 amino acids: CASSPSSSYNEQFF. Using reference TRBV11-2 and TRBJ2-1 for the parts outside the CDR3, the full variable domain is EAGVAQSPRYKIIEKRQSVAFWCNPISGHATLYWYQQILGQGPKLLIQFQNNGVVDDSQLPKDRFSAERLKGVDSTLKIQPAKLEDSAVYLCASSPSSSYNEQFFGPGTRLTVL.